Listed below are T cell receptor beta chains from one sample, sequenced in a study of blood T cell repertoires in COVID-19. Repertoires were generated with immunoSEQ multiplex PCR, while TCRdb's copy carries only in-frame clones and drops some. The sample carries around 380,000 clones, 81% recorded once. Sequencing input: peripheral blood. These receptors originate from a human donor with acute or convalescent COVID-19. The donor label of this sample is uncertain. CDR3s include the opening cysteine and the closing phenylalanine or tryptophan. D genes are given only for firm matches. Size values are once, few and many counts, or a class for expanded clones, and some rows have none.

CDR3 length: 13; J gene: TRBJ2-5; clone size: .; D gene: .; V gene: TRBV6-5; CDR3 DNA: TGTGCCAGCAGCCACGGGAGTGGGGAGACCCAGTACTTC; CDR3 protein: CASSHGSGETQYF
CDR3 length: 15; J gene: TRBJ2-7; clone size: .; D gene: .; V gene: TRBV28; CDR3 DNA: TGTGCCAGCCACGCAGGGGCCACTGTCCTCTACGAGCAGTACTTC; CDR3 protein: CASHAGATVLYEQYF
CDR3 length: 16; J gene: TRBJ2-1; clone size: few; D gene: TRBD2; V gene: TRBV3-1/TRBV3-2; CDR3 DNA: TGTGCCAGCAGCCCCGTGACTAGCGGGGGGGGAAATGAGCAGTTCTTC; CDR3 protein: CASSPVTSGGGNEQFF
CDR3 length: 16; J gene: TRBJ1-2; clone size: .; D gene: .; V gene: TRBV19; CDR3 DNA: TGTGCCAGTAGTAGGGCTGGGCAGCAGATTAACTATGGCTACACCTTC; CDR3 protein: CASSRAGQQINYGYTF
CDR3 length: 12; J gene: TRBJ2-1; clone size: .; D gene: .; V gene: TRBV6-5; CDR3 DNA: TGTGGCAACTATTCCTCCTACAATGAGCAGTTCTTC; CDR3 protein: CGNYSSYNEQFF
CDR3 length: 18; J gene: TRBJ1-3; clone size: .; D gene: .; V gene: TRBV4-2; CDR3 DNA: TGTGCCAGCAGCCAAGTTTCTGGCCAGGGAACCTCTGGAAACACCATATATTTT; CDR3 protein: CASSQVSGQGTSGNTIYF
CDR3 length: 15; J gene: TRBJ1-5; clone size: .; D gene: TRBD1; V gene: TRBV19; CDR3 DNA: TGTGCCAGTAGTATAGAGGGACAGACCAATCAGCCCCAGCATTTT; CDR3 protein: CASSIEGQTNQPQHF
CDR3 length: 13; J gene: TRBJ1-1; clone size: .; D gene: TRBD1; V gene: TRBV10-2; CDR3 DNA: TGCGCCAGCAAGGCTCAGGGGGTCACTGAAGCTTTCTTT; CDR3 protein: CASKAQGVTEAFF
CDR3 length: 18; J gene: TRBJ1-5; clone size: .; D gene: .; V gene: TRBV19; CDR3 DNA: TGTGCCAGTAGTATCCCCTACTTCAGGGAGGTCGGCAATCAGCCCCAGCATTTT; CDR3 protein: CASSIPYFREVGNQPQHF
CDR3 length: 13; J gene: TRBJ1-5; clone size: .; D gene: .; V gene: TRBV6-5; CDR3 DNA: TGTGCCAGCAGTTACACCCCGCGTCAGCCCCAGCATTTT; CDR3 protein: CASSYTPRQPQHF
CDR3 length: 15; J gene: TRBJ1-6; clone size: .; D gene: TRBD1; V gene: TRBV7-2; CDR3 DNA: TGTGCCAGCAGCTTTTCCGGGACAGGGGATCCACCCCTCCACTTT; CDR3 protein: CASSFSGTGDPPLHF
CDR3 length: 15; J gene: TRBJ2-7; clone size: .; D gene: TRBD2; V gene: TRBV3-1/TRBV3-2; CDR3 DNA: TGTGCCAGCAGCGGGAGGGTCGGGTCCACCTACGAGCAGTACTTC; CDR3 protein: CASSGRVGSTYEQYF
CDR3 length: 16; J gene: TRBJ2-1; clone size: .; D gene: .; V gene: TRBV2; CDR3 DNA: TGTGCCAGCAGTGAATTAGGGGGAGGGCCCTACAATGAGCAGTTCTTC; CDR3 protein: CASSELGGGPYNEQFF
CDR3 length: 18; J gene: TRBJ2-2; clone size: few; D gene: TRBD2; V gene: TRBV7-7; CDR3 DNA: TGTGCCAGCAGCCGGACCGGGACTAGCGGGAGAATAACCGGGGAGCTGTTTTTT; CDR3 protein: CASSRTGTSGRITGELFF
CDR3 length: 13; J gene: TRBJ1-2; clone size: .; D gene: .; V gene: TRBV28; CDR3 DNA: TGTGCCAGCAGCCTCGGGCGGACAGATGGCTACACCTTC; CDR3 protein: CASSLGRTDGYTF
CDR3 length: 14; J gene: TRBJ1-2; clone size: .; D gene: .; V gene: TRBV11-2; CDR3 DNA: TGTGCCAGCAGCCCTCCCGACAGAGGCTATGGCTACACCTTC; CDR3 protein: CASSPPDRGYGYTF
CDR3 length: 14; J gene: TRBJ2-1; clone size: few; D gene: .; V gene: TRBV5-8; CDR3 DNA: TGTGCCAGCAGCTTGGGCGACAAGTACAATGAGCAGTTCTTC; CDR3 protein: CASSLGDKYNEQFF
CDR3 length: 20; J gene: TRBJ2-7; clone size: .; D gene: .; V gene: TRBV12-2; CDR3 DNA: TGTGCAAGTCGCTCAGTAGAGGTCCGGGACGGGAGGGCCCGCGCCTACGAGCAGTACTTC; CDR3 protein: CASRSVEVRDGRARAYEQYF
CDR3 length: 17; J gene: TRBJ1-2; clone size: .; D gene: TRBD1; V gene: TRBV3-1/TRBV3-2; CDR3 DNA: TGTGCCAGCAGCCAACGCTGGACAGGGATTTCTAACTATGGCTACACCTTC; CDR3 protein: CASSQRWTGISNYGYTF
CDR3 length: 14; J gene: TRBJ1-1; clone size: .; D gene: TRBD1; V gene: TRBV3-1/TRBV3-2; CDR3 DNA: TGTGCCAGCAGCCTTCGAAGGGGGCGGTCTGAAGCTTTCTTT; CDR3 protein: CASSLRRGRSEAFF
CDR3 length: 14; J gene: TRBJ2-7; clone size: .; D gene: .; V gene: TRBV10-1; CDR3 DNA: TGCGCCAGCAGTGAGTCTACAGGGTCTTTCGAGCAGTACTTC; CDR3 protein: CASSESTGSFEQYF
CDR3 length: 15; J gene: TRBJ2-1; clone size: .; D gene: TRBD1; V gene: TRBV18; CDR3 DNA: TGTGCCAGCTCATCGCAACGACAGGGGGTGGATGAGCAGTTCTTC; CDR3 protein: CASSSQRQGVDEQFF
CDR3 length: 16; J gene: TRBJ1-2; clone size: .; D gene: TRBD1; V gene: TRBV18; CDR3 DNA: TGTGCCAGCTCAAGGACAGGGGCGGTAGCTAACTATGGCTACACCTTC; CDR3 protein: CASSRTGAVANYGYTF
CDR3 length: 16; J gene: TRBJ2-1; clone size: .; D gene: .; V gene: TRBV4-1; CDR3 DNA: TGCGCCAGCAGCCAAGATCGAACGGTAGCGGCAAATGAGCAGTTCTTC; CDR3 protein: CASSQDRTVAANEQFF
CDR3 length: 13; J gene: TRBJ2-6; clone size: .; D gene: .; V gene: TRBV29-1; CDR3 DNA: TGCAGCGTCAAGAGCTCTGGGGCCAACGTCCTGACTTTC; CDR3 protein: CSVKSSGANVLTF
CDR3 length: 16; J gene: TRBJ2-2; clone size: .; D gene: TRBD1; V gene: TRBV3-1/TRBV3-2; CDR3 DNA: TGTGCCAGCAGCCAAAGTTTCGGGACAGGTACCGGGGAGCTGTTTTTT; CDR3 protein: CASSQSFGTGTGELFF
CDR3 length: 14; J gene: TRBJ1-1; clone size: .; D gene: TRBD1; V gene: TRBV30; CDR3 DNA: TGTGCCTGGAGATACGGGGGGACAGGGGGCGCGACTTTCTTT; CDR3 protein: CAWRYGGTGGATFF
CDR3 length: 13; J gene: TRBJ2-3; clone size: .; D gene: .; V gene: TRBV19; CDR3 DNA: TGTGCCAGTAGCATGAGTGGCACAGATACGCAGTATTTT; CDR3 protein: CASSMSGTDTQYF
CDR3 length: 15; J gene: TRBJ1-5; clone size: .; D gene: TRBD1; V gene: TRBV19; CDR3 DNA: TGTGCCAGTAGTACCCCGGGACAGTACAATCAGCCCCAGCATTTT; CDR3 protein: CASSTPGQYNQPQHF
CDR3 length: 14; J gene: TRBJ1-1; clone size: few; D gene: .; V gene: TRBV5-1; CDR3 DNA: TGCGCCAGCAGCTCGGAACAGGGGAACACTGAAGCTTTCTTT; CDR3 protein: CASSSEQGNTEAFF
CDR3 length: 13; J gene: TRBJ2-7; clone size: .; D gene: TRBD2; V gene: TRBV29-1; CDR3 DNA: TGCAGCGTCGGCCGACTAGCGGGGTACGAGCAGTACTTC; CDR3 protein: CSVGRLAGYEQYF
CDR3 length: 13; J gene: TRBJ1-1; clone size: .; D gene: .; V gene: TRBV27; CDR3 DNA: TGTGCCAGCAGCCCAACGCAGGGGACTGAAGCTTTCTTT; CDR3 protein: CASSPTQGTEAFF
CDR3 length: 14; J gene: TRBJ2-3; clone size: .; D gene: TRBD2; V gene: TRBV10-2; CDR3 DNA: TGCGCCAGCAGTAATAGCGGGAGAAGGAGTACGCAGTATTTT; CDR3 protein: CASSNSGRRSTQYF
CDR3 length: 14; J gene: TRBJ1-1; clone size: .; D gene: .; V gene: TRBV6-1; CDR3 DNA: TGTGCCAGCAGTGAAGAGCGAAGGCGGACTGAAGCTTTCTTT; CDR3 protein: CASSEERRRTEAFF
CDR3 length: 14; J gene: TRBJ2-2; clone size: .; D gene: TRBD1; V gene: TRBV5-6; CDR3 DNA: TGTGCCAGCAGACAACTTGGACAGGCCGGGGAGCTGTTTTTT; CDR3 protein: CASRQLGQAGELFF
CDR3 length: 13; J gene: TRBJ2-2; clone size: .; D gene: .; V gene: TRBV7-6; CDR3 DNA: TGTGCCAGCAGCTCGCGTGTGACCGGGGAGCTGTTTTTT; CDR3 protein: CASSSRVTGELFF
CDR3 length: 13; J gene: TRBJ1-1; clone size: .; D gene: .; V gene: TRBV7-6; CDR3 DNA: TGTGCCAGCAGCTTAGTGCTAGGGAGTGAAGCTTTCTTT; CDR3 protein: CASSLVLGSEAFF
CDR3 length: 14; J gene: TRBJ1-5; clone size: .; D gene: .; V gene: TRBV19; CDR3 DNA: TGTGCCAGTAGTTCACCGAGGGCAGATCAGCCCCAGCATTTT; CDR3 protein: CASSSPRADQPQHF
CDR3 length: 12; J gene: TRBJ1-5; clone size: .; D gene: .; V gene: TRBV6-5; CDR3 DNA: TGTGCCAGCGGTCGGTTCGATCAGCCCCAGCATTTT; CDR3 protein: CASGRFDQPQHF
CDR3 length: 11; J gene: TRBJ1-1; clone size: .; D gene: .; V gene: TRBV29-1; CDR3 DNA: TGCAGCGTTGAACGGCCCCCGGGGGCTTTCTTT; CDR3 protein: CSVERPPGAFF